This entry lists 22 T cell receptor beta chains sequenced from one sample in a study of shared clonotypes between healthy human individuals. Only in-frame clones appear in the TCRdb table, and some are missing; sequencing was by immunoSEQ multiplex PCR. The sample shows a few hundred thousand clones, less than 80% of them seen only once. The sequencing input was PBMCs. Receptors were obtained from a woman in her 40s in good health. Some clones in this sample may be carry-over from other donors' samples.

The genes are TRBV30 and TRBJ2-3; TRBD2 is a possible D gene (6 bases). The CDR3 sequence is 15 residues long. Germline assignment: CDR1 GTSNPN and CDR2 SVGIG (reference sequence). Trimming removed 1 base from V and 6 bases from J, with 17 bases in between. The CDR3 DNA sequence: TGTGCCTGGAGTGGGAGGGTGGGGCGCGGGGATACGCAGTATTTT. Translation gives CAWSGRVGRGDTQYF. Complete variable domain (other parts from reference TRBV30 and TRBJ2-3): SQTIHQWPATLVQPVGSPLSLECTVEGTSNPNLYWYRQAAGRGLQLLFYSVGIGQISSEVPQNLSASRPQDRQFILSSKKLLLSDSGFYLCAWSGRVGRGDTQYFGPGTRLTVL.

This rearrangement joins TRBV29-1 to TRBJ2-1; 15 nucleotides match TRBD2. Germline V gene sequence: CDR1 SQVTM, CDR2 ANQGSEA. This CDR3 region has 15 residues. V was pared by 7 bases and J by 4 bases, with 5 bases of the junction left unmatched. CDR3 DNA sequence: TGCAGCGCTGGACTAGCGGGAGGGTCATACAATGAGCAGTTCTTC. It is translated as CSAGLAGGSYNEQFF.

This chain uses TRBV7-8 with TRBJ1-4; the D gene is possibly TRBD1 (5 bases). V was clipped by 1 base and J by 3 bases, with 9 bases between them. The CDR3 is 15 residues long. Germline CDR1 SGHVS, CDR2 FQNEAQ. The DNA for the CDR3 is TGTGCCAGCAGCTTAGGGGGGGATGCTAATGAAAAACTGTTTTTT. Amino acid sequence: CASSLGGDANEKLFF.

The genes are TRBV7-8 and TRBJ2-5; D may match TRBD1 or TRBD2 (5 bases each). The CDR3 is 14 residues long. Deletions cut 3 bases from V and 5 bases from J, with 13 bases between. Per the germline V gene, CDR1 is SGHVS and CDR2 is FQNEAQ. CDR3 nucleotide sequence: TGTGCCAGCAGCTTTCAGGGAGTCGGGGAGACCCAGTACTTC. It specifies CASSFQGVGETQYF.

Regarding this clone: Other DNA sequences in the sample encode the same CDR3. The CDR3 bases are TGTGCCAGCTCACCATCGGCGGGAGGGTCCTACGAGCAGTACTTC. Residues: CASSPSAGGSYEQYF. The chain has TRBV18 and TRBJ2-7; 9 nucleotides agree with TRBD2. Per germline, CDR1 KGHSH and CDR2 LQKENI. CDR3 length: 15 residues. Germline trimming cut 2 bases from V and 1 base from J; bases unmatched to any gene: 3.

The chain combines TRBV5-1 with TRBJ1-1, with D unclear. This CDR3 has 15 residues. Per the germline V gene, CDR1 is SGHRS and CDR2 is YFSETQ. V dropped 4 bases and J dropped 0 bases, with 13 bases sitting between them. DNA of the CDR3: TGCGCCAGCAGCCCTCGGTGGGCAATGAACACTGAAGCTTTCTTT. This gives the protein CASSPRWAMNTEAFF.

The table lists this clone with a count of one. The V and J genes are TRBV2 and TRBJ1-1; weak D call: TRBD1 (5 bases). CDR3 length equals 16 residues. Germline lookup yields CDR1 SNHLY and CDR2 FYNNEI. V was cut by 6 bases and J by 0 bases, with 17 bases left in between. The CDR3 protein is CASSPSGAALNTEAFF. The CDR3 nucleotides are TGTGCCAGCAGCCCCTCTGGGGCGGCACTGAACACTGAAGCTTTCTTT.

This chain uses TRBV5-1 with TRBJ1-1; D might be TRBD1 (5 bases). V dropped 4 bases and J dropped 7 bases, with 17 bases sitting between them. The CDR3 is 14 residues long. The germline V gene has CDR1 SGHRS and CDR2 YFSETQ. The CDR3 region has the DNA TGCGCCAGCAGCGATGACGGGACGCTAAGTGAAGCTTTCTTT. This encodes CASSDDGTLSEAFF.

This chain connects TRBV9 to TRBJ2-2; D gene uncertain. The CDR3 loop spans 14 amino acids. V was shortened by 6 bases and J by 0 bases, with 9 bases between the two germline ends. CDR1 and CDR2 from the germline V gene are SGDLS and YYNGEE. The CDR3 DNA is TGTGCCAGCACCATAACGGCGAACACCGGGGAGCTGTTTTTT. As protein: CASTITANTGELFF.

Concerning this clone itself: Only one base separates this from a far larger clonotype, so it likely reflects a read error. Other DNA sequences of this sample code for an identical CDR3. V gene TRBV28 combines with J gene TRBJ1-5; D remains unclear. The germline V gene encodes CDR1 MDHEN and CDR2 SYDVKM. The CDR3 consists of 15 residues. The CDR3 here is CASSLGRLSNQPQHF. The CDR3 bases are TGTGCCAGCAGTTTAGGCAGGCTTAGCAATCAGCCCCAGCACTTT.

The genes are TRBV5-1 and TRBJ2-2; D gene unclear. Trimming removed 0 bases at V and 6 bases at J, with 9 bases between. Per the germline V gene, CDR1 is SGHRS and CDR2 is YFSETQ. The length of the CDR3 is 14 residues. The CDR3 is CASSLEGWAGELFF. The CDR3 DNA reads as TGCGCCAGCAGCTTGGAGGGTTGGGCCGGGGAGCTGTTTTTT.

The genes are TRBV7-6 and TRBJ1-2, with 7 positions matching TRBD1. The CDR3 runs 13 residues. In germline, CDR1 is SGHVS, CDR2 FNYEAQ. V gave up 5 bases and J gave up 8 bases; unmatched junction bases: 8. The CDR3 DNA sequence: TGTGCCAGCAGCCAGGGGACAGCCGAGGGCTACACCTTC. Its protein product is CASSQGTAEGYTF.

Comments on this clone: This CDR3 is also generated by other DNA sequences in the sample. V and J are TRBV28 and TRBJ1-5, with 7 bases aligning to TRBD1. Germline values: CDR1 MDHEN, CDR2 SYDVKM. J was trimmed by 7 bases and V by 5 bases; bases with no gene match: 8. This CDR3 contains 14 residues. CDR3 residues: CASSPQGVRQPQHF. The CDR3 DNA reads as TGTGCCAGCAGTCCCCAGGGGGTGAGGCAGCCCCAGCATTTT.

V is TRBV6-5 and J is TRBJ2-7; TRBD1 matches at 9 bases. This CDR3 region has 15 residues. V dropped 5 bases and J dropped 0; count of bases not matched to a gene: 5. Germline V gene sequence: CDR1 MNHEY, CDR2 SVGAGI. CDR3 nucleotide sequence: TGTGCCAGCAGTCGGACAGGGGAGAGCTCCTACGAGCAGTACTTC. It is translated as CASSRTGESSYEQYF.

The chain couples TRBV9 to TRBJ2-5, with 7 bases that match TRBD2. Germline assignment: CDR1 SGDLS and CDR2 YYNGEE. The junction had 9 bases not matched to a gene; V was cut back by 0 bases and J by 4 bases. The length of the CDR3 is 16 residues. The CDR3: CASSVDSGFGGETQYF. For the CDR3, the DNA is TGTGCCAGCAGCGTAGATAGCGGGTTCGGCGGAGAGACCCAGTACTTC.

Details on this clone: A much larger clonotype is one base distant, so this may be a read error. CDR3 region: CASSQQPNTEAFF. CDR3 in DNA: TGTGCCAGCAGTCAACAACCGAACACTGAAGCTTTCTTT. This sequence joins TRBV2 and TRBJ1-1; D is unclear. Germline values: CDR1 SNHLY, CDR2 FYNNEI. Trimming left V 5 bases short and J 1 base short, with 8 bases between. The CDR3 has 13 amino acids.

The V and J genes are TRBV5-1 and TRBJ2-2; TRBD1 matches at 8 bases. CDR1 and CDR2 (germline): SGHRS, YFSETQ. Trimming at V came to 4 bases and at J to 4 bases, leaving 6 bases not matched to a gene. The CDR3 spans 15 residues. In DNA, the CDR3 is TGCGCCAGCAGCATCCAGGGGGCAGGCACCGGGGAGCTGTTTTTT. Its protein product is CASSIQGAGTGELFF.

The rearrangement uses TRBV18 and TRBJ2-5, with D perhaps TRBD2 (6 bases). V shed 1 base and J shed 9 bases, with 15 bases lying between them. CDR1 is KGHSH, CDR2 LQKENI, per germline. This CDR3 has 14 residues. CDR3 in amino acids: CASSPRDQWGAQYF. The CDR3 DNA reads as TGTGCCAGCTCACCACGGGACCAGTGGGGGGCCCAGTACTTC.

This clone was recorded many times. The chain joins TRBV7-9 to TRBJ1-2; 7 nucleotides match TRBD1. CDR3 length: 14 residues. The V gene end was trimmed by 1 base and the J gene end by 8 bases; junction bases not matched to a gene: 7. From germline, CDR1 is SEHNR and CDR2 FQNEAQ (reference sequence). Written as DNA, the CDR3 is TGTGCCAGCAGCTTAGATACAGGGGCACCCGGCTACACCTTC. Amino acids: CASSLDTGAPGYTF.

V usage is TRBV7-6 and J usage is TRBJ2-2, with 15 bases fitting TRBD2. The trim removed 6 bases at V and 10 bases at J, leaving 6 bases unmatched. The CDR3 totals 15 residues. Germline V gene data show CDR1 as SGHVS and CDR2 as FNYEAQ. The CDR3 loop reads CASRPGLAGGAELFF. Written as DNA, the CDR3 is TGTGCCAGCAGGCCGGGACTAGCGGGAGGAGCGGAGCTGTTTTTT.

The chain combines TRBV7-8 with TRBJ2-7, with a possible D match to TRBD2 (5 bases). The V gene's germline CDR1 is SGHVS and CDR2 FQNEAQ. The CDR3 is made up of 14 amino acids. V was trimmed by 3 bases and J by 2 bases, leaving 11 bases between them. This CDR3 is CASSFFAGAYEQYF. DNA of the CDR3: TGTGCCAGCAGCTTTTTTGCCGGGGCCTACGAGCAGTACTTC.

The chain has TRBV4-2 and TRBJ2-5, with TRBD2 matching over 9 bases. The J segment lost 4 bases and the V segment lost 4 bases, leaving 13 bases of the junction unmatched. Germline CDR1 reads LGHNA; CDR2 reads YNFKEQ. CDR3 length equals 17 residues. The CDR3 DNA reads TGTGCCAGCAGCCCTCTAGCGGGAAGGCGTGGGGGAGAGACCCAGTACTTC. This translates into CASSPLAGRRGGETQYF.